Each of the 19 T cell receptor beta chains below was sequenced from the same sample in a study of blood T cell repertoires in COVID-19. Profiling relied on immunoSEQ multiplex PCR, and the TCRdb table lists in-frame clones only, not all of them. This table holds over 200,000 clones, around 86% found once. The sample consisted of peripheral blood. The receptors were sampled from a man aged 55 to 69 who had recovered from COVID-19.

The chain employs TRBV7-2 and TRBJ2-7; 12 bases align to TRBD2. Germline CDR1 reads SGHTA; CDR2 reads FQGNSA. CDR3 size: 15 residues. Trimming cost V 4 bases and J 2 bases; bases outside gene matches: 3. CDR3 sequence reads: CASSSRTSGAYEQYF. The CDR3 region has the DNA TGTGCCAGCAGCTCGAGGACTAGCGGGGCCTACGAGCAGTACTTC.

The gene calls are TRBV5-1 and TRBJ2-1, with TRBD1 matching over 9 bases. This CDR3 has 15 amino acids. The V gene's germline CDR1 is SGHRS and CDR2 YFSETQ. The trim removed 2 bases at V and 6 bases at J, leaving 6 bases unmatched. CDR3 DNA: TGCGCCAGCAGCTTTCAACAGGGGGCCGCCAATGAGCAGTTCTTC. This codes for CASSFQQGAANEQFF.

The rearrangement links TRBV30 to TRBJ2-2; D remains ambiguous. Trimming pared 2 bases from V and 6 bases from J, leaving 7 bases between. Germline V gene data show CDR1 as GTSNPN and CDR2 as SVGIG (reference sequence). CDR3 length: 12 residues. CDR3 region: CAWSIGSGELFF. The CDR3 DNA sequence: TGTGCCTGGAGTATCGGGTCCGGGGAGCTGTTTTTT.

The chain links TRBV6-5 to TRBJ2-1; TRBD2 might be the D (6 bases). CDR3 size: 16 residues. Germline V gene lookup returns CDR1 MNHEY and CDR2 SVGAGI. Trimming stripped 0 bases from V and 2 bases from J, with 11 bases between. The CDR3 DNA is TGTGCCAGCAGTTACTCGGGGCCGGGAGCCTACAATGAGCAGTTCTTC. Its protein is CASSYSGPGAYNEQFF.

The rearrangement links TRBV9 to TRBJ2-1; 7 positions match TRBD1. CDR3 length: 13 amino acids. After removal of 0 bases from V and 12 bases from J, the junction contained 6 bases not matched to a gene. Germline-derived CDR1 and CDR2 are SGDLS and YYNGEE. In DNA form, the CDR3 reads TGTGCCAGCAGCGTAGTCGAGGGGGCTTGGCAGTTCTTC. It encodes CASSVVEGAWQFF.

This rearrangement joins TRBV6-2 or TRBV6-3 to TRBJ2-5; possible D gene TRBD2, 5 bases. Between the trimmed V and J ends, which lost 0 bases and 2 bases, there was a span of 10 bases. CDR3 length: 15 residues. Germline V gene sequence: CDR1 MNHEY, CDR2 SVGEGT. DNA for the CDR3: TGTGCCAGCAGTTACTCGAGGGCTGTTCAAGAGACCCAGTACTTC. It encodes CASSYSRAVQETQYF.

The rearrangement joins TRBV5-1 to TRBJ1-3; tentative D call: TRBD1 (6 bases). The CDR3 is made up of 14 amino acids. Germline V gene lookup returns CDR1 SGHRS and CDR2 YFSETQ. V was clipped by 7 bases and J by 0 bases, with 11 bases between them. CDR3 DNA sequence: TGCGCCAGCCGGGAGGGGGACTCTGGAAACACCATATATTTT. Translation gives CASREGDSGNTIYF.

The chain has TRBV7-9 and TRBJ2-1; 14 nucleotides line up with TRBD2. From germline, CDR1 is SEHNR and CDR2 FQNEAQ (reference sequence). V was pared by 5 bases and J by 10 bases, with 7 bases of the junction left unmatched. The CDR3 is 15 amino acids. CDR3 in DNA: TGTGCCAGCAGCCAAGGACTAGCGGGAGGAAACGAGCAGTTCTTC. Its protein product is CASSQGLAGGNEQFF.

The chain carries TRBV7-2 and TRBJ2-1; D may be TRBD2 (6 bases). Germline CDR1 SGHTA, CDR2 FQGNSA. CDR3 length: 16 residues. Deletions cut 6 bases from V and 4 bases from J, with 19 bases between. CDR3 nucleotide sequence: TGTGCCAGCAGTTATTCGGGAGCCCCAATTTACAATGAGCAGTTCTTC. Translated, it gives CASSYSGAPIYNEQFF.

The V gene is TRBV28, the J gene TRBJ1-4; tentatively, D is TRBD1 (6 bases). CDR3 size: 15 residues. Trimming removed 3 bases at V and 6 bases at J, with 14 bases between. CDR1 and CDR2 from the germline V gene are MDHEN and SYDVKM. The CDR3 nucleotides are TGTGCCAGCAGTTTCCTAAGGGGGATAGATGAAAAACTGTTTTTT. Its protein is CASSFLRGIDEKLFF.

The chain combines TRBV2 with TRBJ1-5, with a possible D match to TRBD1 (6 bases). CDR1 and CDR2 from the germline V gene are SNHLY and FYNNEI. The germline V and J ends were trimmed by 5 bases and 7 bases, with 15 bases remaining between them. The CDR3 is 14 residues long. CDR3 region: CASSFPRGGQPQHF. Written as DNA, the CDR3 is TGTGCCAGCAGTTTTCCCAGGGGAGGGCAGCCCCAGCATTTT.

CDR3 sequence (DNA): TGTGCCAGCAGGTCTAATGGGTTCCGGGACACCGGGGAGCTGTTTTTT. Protein product: CASRSNGFRDTGELFF. The chain employs TRBV27 and TRBJ2-2; the D is unclear. Germline V CDR1 and CDR2: MNHEY, SMNVEV (reference sequence). V lost 6 bases and J 3 bases, leaving 17 bases between the germline ends. The CDR3 consists of 16 residues.

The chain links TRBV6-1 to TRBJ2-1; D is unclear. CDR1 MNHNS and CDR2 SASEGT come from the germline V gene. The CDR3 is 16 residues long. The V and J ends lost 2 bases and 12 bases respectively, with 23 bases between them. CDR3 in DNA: TGTGCCAGCAGTGAAACAAGCCAGGCAGTGAGCCGTCGGCAGTTCTTC. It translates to CASSETSQAVSRRQFF.

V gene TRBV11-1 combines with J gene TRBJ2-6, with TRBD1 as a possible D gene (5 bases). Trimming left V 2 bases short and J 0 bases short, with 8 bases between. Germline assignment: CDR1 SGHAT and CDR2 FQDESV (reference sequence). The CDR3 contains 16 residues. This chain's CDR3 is CASSLRGLSGANVLTF. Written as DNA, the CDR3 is TGTGCCAGCAGCTTAAGGGGCCTCTCTGGGGCCAACGTCCTGACTTTC.

The CDR3 coding sequence is TGTGCCACCCTTGATCGAGACATTCAGTACTTC. Amino acids: CATLDRDIQYF. The chain joins TRBV2 to TRBJ2-4; D remains ambiguous. V lost 10 bases, J lost 8 bases, and 12 bases lay in between. The CDR3 spans 11 residues. The V gene's germline CDR1 is SNHLY and CDR2 FYNNEI.

CDR3 residues: CASSLASLTSGYNEQFF. Here the CDR3 DNA reads TGCGCCAGCAGCTTGGCCTCTCTGACTAGCGGATACAATGAGCAGTTCTTC. The V and J genes are TRBV5-1 and TRBJ2-1; 9 positions agree with TRBD2. V was pared by 0 bases and J by 4 bases, with 8 bases of the junction left unmatched. CDR1 SGHRS and CDR2 YFSETQ come from the germline V gene. CDR3 size: 17 residues.

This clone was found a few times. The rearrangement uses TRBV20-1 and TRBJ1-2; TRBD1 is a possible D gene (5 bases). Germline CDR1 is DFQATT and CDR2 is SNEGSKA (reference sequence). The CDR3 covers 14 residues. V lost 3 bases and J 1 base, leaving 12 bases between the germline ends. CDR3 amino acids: CSASPGVSNYGYTF. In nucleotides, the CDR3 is TGCAGTGCTAGTCCGGGGGTTAGTAACTATGGCTACACCTTC.

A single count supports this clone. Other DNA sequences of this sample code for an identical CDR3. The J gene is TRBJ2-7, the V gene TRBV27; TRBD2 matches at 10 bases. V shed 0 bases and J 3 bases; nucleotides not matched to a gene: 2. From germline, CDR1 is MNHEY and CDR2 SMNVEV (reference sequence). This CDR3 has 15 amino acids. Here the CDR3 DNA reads TGTGCCAGCAGTTTATCCCTAGCGGGAGTCTACGAGCAGTACTTC. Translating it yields CASSLSLAGVYEQYF.

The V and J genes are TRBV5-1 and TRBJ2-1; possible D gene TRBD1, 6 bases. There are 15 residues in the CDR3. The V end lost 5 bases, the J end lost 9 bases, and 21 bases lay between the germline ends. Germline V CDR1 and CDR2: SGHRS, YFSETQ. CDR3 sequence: CASSPRDTPSGEQFF. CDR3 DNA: TGCGCCAGCAGTCCCCGGGACACCCCCTCAGGTGAGCAGTTCTTC. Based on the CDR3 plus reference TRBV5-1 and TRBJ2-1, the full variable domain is KAGVTQTPRYLIKTRGQQVTLSCSPISGHRSVSWYQQTPGQGLQFLFEYFSETQRNKGNFPGRFSGRQFSNSRSEMNVSTLELGDSALYLCASSPRDTPSGEQFFGPGTRLTVL.